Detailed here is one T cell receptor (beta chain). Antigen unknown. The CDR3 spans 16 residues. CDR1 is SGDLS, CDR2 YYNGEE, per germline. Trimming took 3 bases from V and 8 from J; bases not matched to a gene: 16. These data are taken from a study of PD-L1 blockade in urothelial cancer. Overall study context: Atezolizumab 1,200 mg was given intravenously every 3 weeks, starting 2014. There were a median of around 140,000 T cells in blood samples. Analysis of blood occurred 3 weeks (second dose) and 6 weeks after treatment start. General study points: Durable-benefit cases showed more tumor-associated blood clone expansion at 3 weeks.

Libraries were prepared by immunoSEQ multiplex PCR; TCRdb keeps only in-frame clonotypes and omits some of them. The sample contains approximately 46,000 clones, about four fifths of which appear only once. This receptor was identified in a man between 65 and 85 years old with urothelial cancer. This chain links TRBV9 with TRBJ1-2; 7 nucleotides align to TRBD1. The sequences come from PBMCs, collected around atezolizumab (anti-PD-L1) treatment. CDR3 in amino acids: CASSEGQTHLIGGYTF. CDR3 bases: TGTGCCAGCAGCGAGGGACAGACCCATCTAATCGGAGGCTACACCTTC.